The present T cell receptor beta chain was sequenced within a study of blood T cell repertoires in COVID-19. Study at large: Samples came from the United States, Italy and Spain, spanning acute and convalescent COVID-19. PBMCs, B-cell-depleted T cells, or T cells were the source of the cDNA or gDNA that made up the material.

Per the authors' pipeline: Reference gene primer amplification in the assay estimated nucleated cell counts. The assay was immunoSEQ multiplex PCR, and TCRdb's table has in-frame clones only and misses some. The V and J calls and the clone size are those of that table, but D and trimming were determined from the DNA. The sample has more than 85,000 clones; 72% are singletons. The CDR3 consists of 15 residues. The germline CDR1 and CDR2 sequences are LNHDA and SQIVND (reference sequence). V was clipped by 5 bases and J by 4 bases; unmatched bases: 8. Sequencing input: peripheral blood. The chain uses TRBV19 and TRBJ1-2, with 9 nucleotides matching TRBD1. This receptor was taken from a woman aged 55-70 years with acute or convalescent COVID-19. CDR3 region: CASSARDRDVYGYTF. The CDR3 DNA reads TGTGCCAGTAGTGCCCGGGACAGGGATGTCTATGGCTACACCTTC.